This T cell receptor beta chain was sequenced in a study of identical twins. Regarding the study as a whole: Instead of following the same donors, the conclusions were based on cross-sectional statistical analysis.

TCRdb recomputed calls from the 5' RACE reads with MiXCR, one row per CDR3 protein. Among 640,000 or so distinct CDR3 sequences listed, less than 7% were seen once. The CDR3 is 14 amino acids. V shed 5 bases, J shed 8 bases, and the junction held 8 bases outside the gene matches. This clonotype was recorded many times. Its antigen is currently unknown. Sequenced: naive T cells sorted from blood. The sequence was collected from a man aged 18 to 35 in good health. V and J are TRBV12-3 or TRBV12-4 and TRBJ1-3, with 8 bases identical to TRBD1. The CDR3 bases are TGTGCCAGCAGTGATACAGGGGGGAAAGACACCATATATTTT. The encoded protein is CASSDTGGKDTIYF.